This entry lists 5 T cell receptor beta chains sequenced from one sample in a study of T cell responses to AZD1222 COVID-19 vaccine. Measured with immunoSEQ multiplex PCR; TCRdb has only the in-frame clones, and not every one. The table shows more than 150,000 clones, with around 88% occurring only once. The material was peripheral blood, obtained on day 0 of AZD1222 vaccination. These receptors came from an adult in good health.

The chain couples TRBV28 to TRBJ2-4, with D uncertain. This CDR3 has 19 residues. The V gene's germline CDR1 is MDHEN and CDR2 SYDVKM. Between the trimmed V and J ends, which lost 6 bases and 0 bases, there was a span of 24 bases. In DNA, the CDR3 is TGTGCCAGCAGCCCATTCGGGTCCCAAGGATCCTTAGCCAAAAACATTCAGTACTTC. Translated: CASSPFGSQGSLAKNIQYF.

V usage is TRBV6-5 and J usage is TRBJ1-2; D gene uncertain. CDR3 length equals 12 residues. The germline V gene encodes CDR1 MNHEY and CDR2 SVGAGI. Deletions cut 4 bases from V and 1 base from J, with 4 bases between. The CDR3 DNA reads TGTGCCAGCAGTTTGGGTAACTATGGCTACACCTTC. Its translation is CASSLGNYGYTF.

This rearrangement joins TRBV5-1 to TRBJ1-1; perhaps TRBD1 as D (5 bases). The CDR3 has 15 residues. Trimming shortened V by 0 bases and J by 4 bases, and 13 bases separated the two germline ends. Per germline, CDR1 SGHRS and CDR2 YFSETQ. In DNA, the CDR3 is TGCGCCAGCAGCTTGGGGGTTGCAGGGACCACTGAAGCTTTCTTT. This gives the protein CASSLGVAGTTEAFF.

V gene TRBV6-2 or TRBV6-3 combines with J gene TRBJ1-4; 10 bases match TRBD1. The CDR3 length is 16 residues. CDR1 is MNHEY, CDR2 SVGEGT, per germline. J was trimmed by 5 bases and V by 3 bases; bases with no gene match: 6. As DNA, the CDR3 is TGTGCCAGCAGTTATGAGACAGGGGGCGCGAATGAAAAACTGTTTTTT. Its translation: CASSYETGGANEKLFF.

This chain links TRBV19 with TRBJ1-5, with D unclear. Trimming stripped 6 bases from V and 3 bases from J, with 15 bases between. This CDR3 is 15 amino acids long. Germline V CDR1 and CDR2: LNHDA, SQIVND (reference sequence). Here the CDR3 reads CASRHGVVDNQPQHF. CDR3 coding DNA: TGTGCCAGTAGACACGGGGTAGTGGACAATCAGCCCCAGCATTTT.